One sample yielded the 5 T cell receptor beta chains listed below, sequenced in a study of response to subunit inactivated influenza vaccine. Each CDR3 protein gets one entry after TCRdb re-called the RT-PCR reads with MiXCR. The sample carries over 750,000 distinct CDR3 sequences, 21% recorded once. The source material was PBMCs from blood, sampled roughly 5 days after vaccination. Receptors originate from a man aged 50 or older who received an inactivated influenza vaccine.

The V gene is TRBV6-2 or TRBV6-3, the J gene TRBJ1-1; 8 bases agree with TRBD1. V lost 6 bases to trimming and J lost 10 bases; unmatched junction nucleotides: 13. The CDR3 totals 14 residues. Germline CDR1 is MNHEY and CDR2 is SVGEGT. The CDR3 sequence is CASSRTGQDMGAFF. CDR3 sequence (DNA): TGTGCCAGCAGCCGAACGGGACAGGATATGGGAGCTTTCTTT.

This chain joins TRBV7-8 and TRBJ2-7; 9 bases match TRBD2. From germline, CDR1 is SGHVS and CDR2 FQNEAQ. The CDR3 totals 16 residues. V lost 1 base, J lost 2 bases, and 6 bases stayed unmatched. Here the CDR3 reads CASSLGRASGAYEQYF. CDR3 coding DNA: TGTGCCAGCAGCTTAGGGAGGGCTAGCGGGGCCTACGAGCAGTACTTC.

The chain links TRBV6-1 to TRBJ2-6, with D perhaps TRBD2 (6 bases). From germline, CDR1 is MNHNS and CDR2 SASEGT. Trimming took off 7 bases at V and 5 bases at J, with 15 bases between the two ends. The CDR3 runs to 15 residues. The CDR3: CASTQVGGRANVLTF. The CDR3 coding sequence is TGTGCCAGCACCCAGGTCGGGGGTAGGGCCAACGTCCTGACTTTC.

The gene calls are TRBV10-3 and TRBJ2-5, with D possibly matching TRBD2 (6 bases). Germline V gives CDR1 ENHRY, CDR2 SYGVKD. The CDR3 is made up of 15 amino acids. Trimming took 3 bases from V and 5 from J, leaving 16 bases between them. The CDR3 spells CAISDGQTGRETQYF. The CDR3 DNA sequence: TGTGCCATCAGTGATGGGCAGACGGGGAGGGAGACCCAGTACTTC.

This clonotype was observed at least ten times. The V and J genes are TRBV4-1 and TRBJ1-1; tentatively, D is TRBD1 (6 bases). The CDR3 runs 15 residues. CDR1 is MGHRA and CDR2 is YSYEKL in the germline V gene. V lost 0 bases and J 3 bases, leaving 11 bases between the germline ends. The CDR3 region is CASSQDWRGDTEAFF. Here the CDR3 DNA reads TGCGCCAGCAGCCAAGATTGGAGGGGGGACACTGAAGCTTTCTTT.